This TCR beta chain was documented in a study of T cells in Graves' hyperthyroidism and ophthalmopathy. About the research overall: Peripheral blood draws took place at initial diagnosis, ahead of any treatment.

General study points: A median approximately 6.5 months before onset, the model predicted ophthalmopathy.

Using around 10 ml of fresh peripheral blood, PBMCs were prepared. This clonotype was found many times. Its antigen is not identified. RNA transcripts yielded amplified TCR beta CDR3 regions. HTBI primers were the set used in a first-round RT-PCR of the TCR CDR3. TCRdb analysed the multiplex PCR reads with MiXCR anew, one entry per CDR3 protein. The sample includes a few hundred thousand distinct CDR3 sequences, 17% seen only once; the top ten take approximately 60%. The V end lost 3 bases, the J end lost 2 bases, and 11 bases lay between the germline ends. Per the germline V gene, CDR1 is SNHLY and CDR2 is FYNNEI. The CDR3 is 14 amino acids.

This clonotype was obtained from a woman aged 60-75 years with Graves' ophthalmopathy. Sequencing was carried out using blood. The chain employs TRBV2 and TRBJ2-7; D gene unclear. The CDR3 nucleotides read TGTGCCAGCAGTGACACCGGCCCCACCTACGAGCAGTACTTC. Translation: CASSDTGPTYEQYF.